These 30 T cell receptor beta chains originate from one sample sequenced in a study of T cells in Graves' hyperthyroidism and ophthalmopathy. TCR beta CDR3 regions were amplified from RNA. Primed by the HTBI set, a first-round RT-PCR was run on the TCR CDR3. TCRdb used MiXCR to reprocess the multiplex PCR reads, holding one entry per CDR3 protein. The sample contains about 560,000 distinct CDR3 sequences, under 60% of which appear only once. Sequencing used peripheral blood or thyroid tissue (not recorded which). All receptors derive from a woman under 30 with Graves' hyperthyroidism.

This clonotype was detected many times. The chain uses TRBV10-3 and TRBJ2-6, with 7 bases aligning to TRBD1. CDR1 is ENHRY, CDR2 SYGVKD, per germline. J gave up 0 bases and V 6 bases, and 5 bases lay outside the gene matches. CDR3 size: 16 residues. This chain's CDR3 is CAIRQGMGSGANVLTF. The CDR3 DNA sequence: TGTGCCATCAGACAGGGGATGGGCTCTGGGGCCAACGTCCTGACTTTC.

This clonotype has a handful of counts. The gene calls are TRBV2 and TRBJ2-7; D is perhaps TRBD2 (5 bases). In germline, CDR1 is SNHLY, CDR2 FYNNEI. This CDR3 is 13 amino acids long. The ends were cut back, 3 bases at V and 7 bases at J, with 13 bases in the middle. In DNA form, the CDR3 reads TGTGCCAGCAGTGAGGACTTACGGGATGAGCAGTACTTC. Its protein is CASSEDLRDEQYF.

As to this clonotype: Being one base from a much bigger clone, this may be a read error. Because the CDR3 is missing its conserved closing phenylalanine or tryptophan, this is likely a read error. This chain's CDR3 is CASSVGSGGQPQHL. DNA of the CDR3: TGTGCCAGCAGCGTAGGGTCCGGAGGTCAGCCCCAGCATCTT. This sequence joins TRBV9 and TRBJ1-5; D remains unclear. This CDR3 contains 14 residues. Between the trimmed V and J ends, which lost 0 bases and 6 bases, there was a span of 10 bases. Germline V lookup: CDR1 SGDLS, CDR2 YYNGEE.

This chain uses TRBV6-5 with TRBJ2-2; no clear D gene. Germline CDR1 and CDR2: MNHEY and SVGAGI. The ends were cut back, 2 bases at V and 8 bases at J, with 3 bases in the middle. The CDR3 is 11 amino acids. The CDR3 nucleotides read TGTGCCAGCAGTTACAAGGGGGAGCTGTTTTTT. This gives the protein CASSYKGELFF.

Concerning this clonotype itself: At one end the junction does not follow the germline gene, possibly because of a read error. The rearrangement links TRBV10-3 to TRBJ2-7; D may be TRBD2 (6 bases). The germline gives CDR1 ENHRY, CDR2 SYGVKD. The CDR3 sequence is 15 residues long. Written as DNA, the CDR3 is TGTGCCAGCAGTTACTCATTAGCGGCATCCTACGAGCAGTACTTC. Translation gives CASSYSLAASYEQYF.

The chain has TRBV7-8 and TRBJ2-2; the D is unclear. Germline CDR1 reads SGHVS; CDR2 reads FQNEAQ. With 0 bases removed from V and 3 bases from J, the gap between germline ends came to 8 bases. The CDR3 runs 15 residues. The CDR3 sequence: CASSLAGIYTGELFF. The CDR3 DNA reads TGTGCCAGCAGCTTAGCGGGGATTTACACCGGGGAGCTGTTTTTT.

This rearrangement joins TRBV12-3 or TRBV12-4 to TRBJ1-6; 9 bases are a match to TRBD1. The CDR3 has 16 residues. Losses at the gene ends were 5 bases for V and 9 bases for J; bases not matched to a gene: 11. CDR3 coding DNA: TGTGCCAGCAGTCCACGACAGGGGGAAGAGAGTTCACCCCTCCACTTT. This encodes CASSPRQGEESSPLHF.

This clonotype came up many times. This chain connects TRBV7-9 to TRBJ1-3, with unresolved D. The V end lost 3 bases, the J end lost 1 base, and 7 bases lay between the germline ends. The CDR3 runs 14 residues. The germline V gene has CDR1 SEHNR and CDR2 FQNEAQ (reference sequence). CDR3 DNA sequence: TGTGCCAGCAGCTTGTTACAGTCTGGAAACACCATATATTTT. Its protein is CASSLLQSGNTIYF.

This clonotype was found a few times. This chain connects TRBV2 to TRBJ2-5; 12 positions agree with TRBD2. This CDR3 comprises 16 residues. Germline assignment: CDR1 SNHLY and CDR2 FYNNEI. J was trimmed by 4 bases and V by 5 bases; bases with no gene match: 8. CDR3 in amino acids: CASSSWTSGNGETQYF. DNA for the CDR3: TGTGCCAGCAGTTCCTGGACTAGCGGGAACGGAGAGACCCAGTACTTC. The full variable domain, completed using reference TRBV2 and TRBJ2-5, is EPEVTQTPSHQVTQMGQEVILRCVPISNHLYFYWYRQILGQKVEFLVSFYNNEISEKSEIFDDQFSVERPDGSNFTLKIRSTKLEDSAMYFCASSSWTSGNGETQYFGPGTRLLVL.

The chain couples TRBV2 to TRBJ1-5; TRBD1 aligns across 10 bases. The junction had 7 bases not matched to a gene; V was cut back by 8 bases and J by 6 bases. The CDR3 runs to 14 residues. The germline V gene encodes CDR1 SNHLY and CDR2 FYNNEI. The CDR3 sequence is CASGRQGARQPQHF. The CDR3, as DNA: TGTGCCAGCGGCCGACAGGGGGCTCGTCAGCCCCAGCATTTT.

J is TRBJ2-7 and V is TRBV20-1, with 9 positions matching TRBD1. This CDR3 has 12 amino acids. V lost 2 bases and J lost 9; bases outside the gene matches: 5. Germline-derived CDR1 and CDR2 are DFQATT and SNEGSKA (reference sequence). This chain's CDR3 is CSARWPDRGQYF. The CDR3 DNA is TGCAGTGCTAGATGGCCGGACAGGGGGCAGTACTTC.

This rearrangement joins TRBV2 to TRBJ1-4; 7 bases are a match to TRBD1. From germline, CDR1 is SNHLY and CDR2 FYNNEI. The J segment lost 7 bases and the V segment lost 3 bases, leaving 2 bases of the junction unmatched. The CDR3 totals 13 residues. In nucleotides, the CDR3 is TGTGCCAGCAGTGACACAGGGGTTGAAAAACTGTTTTTT. Translating gives CASSDTGVEKLFF.

This clonotype came up many times. The rearrangement uses TRBV2 and TRBJ2-7, with TRBD2 identical over 14 bases. CDR1 SNHLY and CDR2 FYNNEI come from the germline V gene. The trim removed 7 bases at V and 5 bases at J, leaving 1 base unmatched. The CDR3 is 13 amino acids. The CDR3 sequence: CASKGLAGDEQYF. The CDR3 coding sequence is TGTGCCAGCAAGGGACTAGCGGGAGACGAGCAGTACTTC. Using reference TRBV2 and TRBJ2-7 for the parts outside the CDR3, the full variable domain is EPEVTQTPSHQVTQMGQEVILRCVPISNHLYFYWYRQILGQKVEFLVSFYNNEISEKSEIFDDQFSVERPDGSNFTLKIRSTKLEDSAMYFCASKGLAGDEQYFGPGTRLTVT.

The rearrangement uses TRBV7-8 and TRBJ2-5, with D unclear. Trimming took 1 base from V and 4 from J, leaving 10 bases between them. Germline CDR1 reads SGHVS; CDR2 reads FQNEAQ. CDR3 size: 14 residues. The CDR3 protein is CASSLDPFAETQYF. In DNA, the CDR3 is TGTGCCAGCAGCTTAGACCCATTCGCAGAGACCCAGTACTTC.

The chain couples TRBV14 to TRBJ2-5, with D uncertain. The germline V gene has CDR1 SGHDN and CDR2 FVKESK. CDR3 length equals 16 residues. V was clipped by 8 bases and J by 2 bases, with 21 bases between them. As DNA, the CDR3 is TGTGCCAGCTCACCAAACCTTGAGCGCCGACAAGAGACCCAGTACTTC. Its translation is CASSPNLERRQETQYF.

The table lists this clonotype with a few counts. J is TRBJ2-5 and V is TRBV7-9, with D maybe TRBD2 (5 bases). Per germline, CDR1 SEHNR and CDR2 FQNEAQ (reference sequence). Deletions cut 4 bases from V and 5 bases from J, with 11 bases between. CDR3 length: 13 amino acids. CDR3 loop: CASSYGRAETQYF. CDR3 nucleotides: TGTGCCAGCAGCTACGGGCGGGCGGAGACCCAGTACTTC.

The chain links TRBV2 to TRBJ2-7; 8 bases match TRBD2. With V trimmed by 5 bases and J by 3 bases, 12 bases remained unmatched. Germline V lookup: CDR1 SNHLY, CDR2 FYNNEI. The CDR3 is made up of 16 amino acids. DNA of the CDR3: TGTGCCAGCAGTTACTCGAGAGTTCGGGAGGGCTACGAGCAGTACTTC. Translating gives CASSYSRVREGYEQYF. The variable domain in full, with the rest retrieved from reference TRBV2 and TRBJ2-7, is EPEVTQTPSHQVTQMGQEVILRCVPISNHLYFYWYRQILGQKVEFLVSFYNNEISEKSEIFDDQFSVERPDGSNFTLKIRSTKLEDSAMYFCASSYSRVREGYEQYFGPGTRLTVT.

Turning to this clonotype: A read error may explain this, as a much larger clone is one base away. The CDR3 DNA reads TGTGCCAGCAGCTTAGCGGCAGCTAGCTATGACTACACCTTC. Translated: CASSLAAASYDYTF. The genes are TRBV7-8 and TRBJ1-2; D remains ambiguous. CDR3 length equals 14 residues. The germline V gene has CDR1 SGHVS and CDR2 FQNEAQ.

This clonotype was observed at least ten times. V is TRBV9 and J is TRBJ1-1, with D perhaps TRBD1 (5 bases). This CDR3 spans 14 amino acids. Germline CDR1 SGDLS, CDR2 YYNGEE. Trimming stripped 4 bases from V and 2 bases from J, with 12 bases between. CDR3 nucleotide sequence: TGTGCCAGCAGCTTAAGAGGGACTAACACTGAAGCTTTCTTT. Translation: CASSLRGTNTEAFF.

V usage is TRBV20-1 and J usage is TRBJ2-7; 9 positions agree with TRBD1. Germline CDR1 is DFQATT and CDR2 is SNEGSKA (reference sequence). The CDR3 contains 13 residues. After removal of 4 bases from V and 1 base from J, the junction contained 2 bases not matched to a gene. In DNA, the CDR3 is TGCAGTGCTAACAGGGGGCGGTCCTACGAGCAGTACTTC. Its translation: CSANRGRSYEQYF.

This clonotype was seen many times. The rearrangement uses TRBV7-8 and TRBJ2-7, with a weak D call TRBD1 (5 bases). CDR3 length equals 14 residues. The germline V and J ends were trimmed by 3 bases and 1 base, with 10 bases remaining between them. Germline loops: CDR1 SGHVS, CDR2 FQNEAQ. CDR3 nucleotides: TGTGCCAGCAGCTTGAGGACACAGTCCTACGAGCAGTACTTC. Protein: CASSLRTQSYEQYF.

The genes are TRBV24-1 and TRBJ1-2; TRBD1 might be the D (5 bases). CDR3 length equals 13 residues. CDR1 is KGHDR, CDR2 SFDVKD, per germline. V shed 5 bases and J shed 13 bases, with 19 bases lying between them. The CDR3 region has the DNA TGTGCCACCAGTGGATTCGGGGGTGAAGAAATCACCTTC. It is translated as CATSGFGGEEITF.

As regards this clonotype: This may arise from a read error, as a much more abundant clone is one base away. The chain couples TRBV7-2 to TRBJ1-5; the match to TRBD1 covers 7 bases. V gave up 5 bases and J gave up 0 bases; unmatched junction bases: 4. The CDR3 totals 15 residues. In germline, CDR1 is SGHTA, CDR2 FQGNSA. CDR3 nucleotides: TGTGCCAGCAGCCAGACAGGGTATAGCAATCAGCCCCAGCATTTT. Translating it yields CASSQTGYSNQPQHF.

The rearrangement joins TRBV19 to TRBJ1-5, with D unclear. V was pared by 5 bases and J by 7 bases, with 18 bases between. The CDR3 consists of 15 residues. Per germline, CDR1 LNHDA and CDR2 SQIVND (reference sequence). CDR3 residues: CASSFGRISEQPQHF. The CDR3 region has the DNA TGTGCCAGTAGTTTTGGACGGATTTCAGAGCAGCCCCAGCATTTT.

This clonotype was seen only a few times. CDR3 residues: CASSWGQGIYGYTF. CDR3 bases: TGTGCCAGCAGTTGGGGACAGGGGATATATGGCTACACCTTC. The chain uses TRBV12-3 or TRBV12-4 and TRBJ1-2; 10 nucleotides agree with TRBD1. The CDR3 loop spans 14 amino acids. The trim removed 4 bases at V and 5 bases at J, leaving 4 bases unmatched.

Of note for this clonotype: This may be a read error: a much more frequent sequence differs by one nucleotide. The chain recombines TRBV15 with TRBJ1-4, with 7 bases matching TRBD1. Germline V gene data show CDR1 as LNHNV and CDR2 as YYDKDF (reference sequence). The CDR3 has 15 amino acids. CDR3 coding DNA: TGTGCCGCCAGCAGAGATTCGGCAGGGGGAGAAAAACTGTTTTTT. It translates to CAASRDSAGGEKLFF. The complete variable domain, with remaining parts taken from reference TRBV15 and TRBJ1-4, reads DAMVIQNPRYQVTQFGKPVTLSCSQTLNHNVMYWYQQKSSQAPKLLFHYYDKDFNNEADTPDNFQSRRPNTSFCFLDIRSPGLGDTAMYLCAASRDSAGGEKLFFGSGTQLSVL.

The rearrangement joins TRBV7-3 to TRBJ1-6, with a tentative D call TRBD1 (5 bases). The germline V gene encodes CDR1 SGHTA and CDR2 FQGTGA. Trimming removed 4 bases from V and 9 bases from J, with 19 bases in between. The CDR3 consists of 16 residues. As DNA, the CDR3 is TGTGCCAGCAGCTACAGTTTGGCAGGGACCAGTTCACCCCTCCACTTT. Its translation: CASSYSLAGTSSPLHF.

The chain links TRBV7-9 to TRBJ2-7; TRBD1 agrees at 10 bases. CDR3 size: 16 residues. Trimming took 6 bases from V and 5 from J; bases not matched to a gene: 13. The germline gives CDR1 SEHNR, CDR2 FQNEAQ (reference sequence). CDR3 amino acids: CASSRMVRDRGDEQYF. For the CDR3, the DNA is TGTGCCAGCAGTCGAATGGTCCGGGACAGGGGCGACGAGCAGTACTTC.

The chain combines TRBV25-1 with TRBJ1-1, with 10 bases lining up with TRBD1. Germline lookup yields CDR1 MGHDK and CDR2 SYGVNS. J lost 8 bases, V lost 7 bases, and 4 bases had no gene match. The CDR3 contains 12 residues. The CDR3 reads CASMTGGTEAFF. The CDR3 DNA is TGTGCCAGCATGACAGGGGGCACCGAAGCTTTCTTT.

This clonotype has a handful of counts. The V gene is TRBV5-1, the J gene TRBJ2-7; 7 bases match TRBD1. The CDR3 runs 11 residues. Germline V gene sequence: CDR1 SGHRS, CDR2 YFSETQ. Unmatched junction bases numbered 1, after V lost 8 bases and J lost 2 bases. CDR3 sequence: CARGQTYEQYF. CDR3 nucleotide sequence: TGCGCCAGGGGACAGACCTACGAGCAGTACTTC.